The rows below give T cell receptor beta chains drawn from one sample of a study of cytomegalovirus exposure and HLA in healthy donors. Profiled with immunoSEQ multiplex PCR; TCRdb holds only in-frame clones, not every one. Of 120,000 or so clones listed, 60% to 80% are singletons. The specimen was PBMCs. These receptors originate from a man aged 45-60 years in good health and CMV-seropositive. Both conserved end residues are part of each CDR3. The D gene is left open where the match is weak. A clone size is listed for some rows: how often the clone was seen (once, few, many), or a class if it is expanded.

v_gene	j_gene	len	d_gene	abundance	CDR3aa	CDR3nt
TRBV28	TRBJ2-7	14	-	-	CASSLRLGYYEQYF	TGTGCCAGCAGTTTACGCCTCGGGTACTACGAGCAGTACTTC
TRBV30	TRBJ2-1	14	TRBD1	-	CARKTGTGENEQFF	TGTGCCCGGAAAACCGGGACAGGGGAAAATGAGCAGTTCTTC
TRBV2	TRBJ2-7	14	TRBD1	few	CASTLGQGAYEQYF	TGTGCCAGCACGCTGGGACAGGGGGCCTACGAGCAGTACTTC
TRBV5-5	TRBJ2-7	15	TRBD1	-	CASSLAQGPTYEQYF	TGTGCCAGCAGCTTGGCACAGGGGCCCACCTACGAGCAGTACTTC
TRBV7-2	TRBJ1-1	14	-	-	CASSFKGVNTEAFF	TGTGCCAGCAGCTTCAAAGGGGTGAACACTGAAGCTTTCTTT
TRBV10-1	TRBJ1-2	13	-	-	CASSESGPYGYTF	TGCGCCAGCAGTGAGAGCGGACCCTATGGCTACACCTTC
TRBV2	TRBJ1-1	13	TRBD1	once	CASRRGLGTEAFF	TGTGCCAGCAGGAGGGGGCTGGGGACTGAAGCTTTCTTT
TRBV11-3	TRBJ2-3	12	TRBD1	-	CASSQQGYTQYF	TGTGCCAGCAGCCAACAGGGGTATACGCAGTATTTT
TRBV18	TRBJ2-1	13	-	once	CASSPPSSDEQFF	TGTGCCAGCTCACCACCGAGTTCCGATGAGCAGTTCTTC
TRBV6-5	TRBJ2-7	14	TRBD1	few	CASSYSGTAYEQYF	TGTGCCAGCAGTTACTCAGGGACAGCATACGAGCAGTACTTC
TRBV6-1	TRBJ2-6	18	TRBD1	-	CAGRGDRDRASGANVLTF	TGTGCCGGCCGTGGAGATCGGGACAGGGCCTCTGGGGCCAACGTCCTGACTTTC
TRBV30	TRBJ2-3	12	-	few	CAWSVSTDTQYF	TGTGCCTGGAGTGTGTCAACAGATACGCAGTATTTT
TRBV7-9	TRBJ1-2	14	TRBD1	-	CASTLTGVRYGYTF	TGTGCCAGCACCCTAACAGGGGTTAGGTATGGCTACACCTTC
TRBV6-1	TRBJ2-7	14	-	-	CASKKTQGNHEQYF	TGTGCCAGCAAGAAAACCCAGGGGAACCACGAGCAGTACTTC
TRBV19	TRBJ2-2	14	-	-	CASSIQTNTGELFF	TGTGCCAGTAGTATTCAAACGAACACCGGGGAGCTGTTTTTT
TRBV19	TRBJ1-4	14	-	-	CASSYGGRNEKLFF	TGTGCCAGTAGCTACGGGGGAAGGAATGAAAAACTGTTTTTT
TRBV12-1	TRBJ2-7	16	-	-	CASSSRGAADGHEQYF	TGTGCCAGCAGCTCCCGGGGAGCGGCTGACGGCCACGAGCAGTACTTC
TRBV27	TRBJ2-7	15	TRBD2	-	CASSPKAGGGYEQYF	TGTGCCAGCAGCCCAAAAGCGGGGGGCGGATACGAGCAGTACTTC
TRBV6-5	TRBJ1-5	14	-	-	CASRRGGNNQPQHF	TGTGCCAGCAGACGAGGGGGAAACAATCAGCCCCAGCATTTT
TRBV6-1	TRBJ1-4	17	-	-	CASSDLGQAATNEKLFF	TGTGCCAGCAGTGATTTGGGCCAGGCAGCAACTAATGAAAAACTGTTTTTT
TRBV6-1	TRBJ1-1	13	-	-	CASSGYMNTEAFF	TGTGCCAGCAGTGGTTACATGAACACTGAAGCTTTCTTT
TRBV7-2	TRBJ1-3	13	-	-	CASSSSSGNTIYF	TGTGCCAGCAGCTCGAGCTCTGGAAACACCATATATTTT
TRBV7-8	TRBJ1-1	14	TRBD1	-	CASSSDRGGTEAFF	TGTGCCAGCAGCTCAGACAGGGGTGGCACTGAAGCTTTCTTT
TRBV5-1	TRBJ2-2	16	TRBD2	-	CASSPGGGLNTGELFF	TGCGCCAGCAGCCCGGGAGGGGGGCTGAACACCGGGGAGCTGTTTTTT
TRBV5-1	TRBJ1-1	15	TRBD1	once	CASSLWGEGAAEAFF	TGCGCCAGCAGCTTGTGGGGTGAGGGGGCGGCTGAAGCTTTCTTT
TRBV7-2	TRBJ1-5	15	TRBD1	few	CASSPRTGRNQPQHF	TGTGCCAGCAGCCCCCGGACAGGGAGAAATCAGCCCCAGCATTTT
TRBV20-1	TRBJ1-4	11	-	-	CSARAGEKLFF	TGCAGTGCTAGAGCCGGTGAAAAACTGTTTTTT
TRBV6-5	TRBJ1-2	15	-	-	CASSQGFRSVLGYTF	TGTGCCAGCAGTCAGGGTTTCAGGTCTGTTCTTGGCTACACCTTC
TRBV28	TRBJ2-3	14	-	-	CASSLLEGTDTQYF	TGTGCCAGCAGTCTCCTCGAGGGCACAGATACGCAGTATTTT
TRBV19	TRBJ1-2	13	TRBD1	-	CASTDRVAYGYTF	TGTGCCAGCACAGACAGGGTTGCCTATGGCTACACCTTC
TRBV7-2	TRBJ2-1	17	-	few	CASSLASLRGGLYEQFF	TGTGCCAGCAGCTTAGCGAGCCTTAGGGGGGGGCTCTATGAGCAGTTCTTC
TRBV2	TRBJ2-6	17	-	-	CASKGSQGMSGANVLTF	TGTGCCAGCAAAGGGTCCCAGGGGATGTCTGGGGCCAACGTCCTGACTTTC
TRBV5-1	TRBJ2-3	14	TRBD2	few	CASTAGTSTDTQYF	TGCGCCAGCACAGCGGGGACTAGCACAGATACGCAGTATTTT
TRBV6-1	TRBJ2-7	15	TRBD1	-	CASTAEQGASYEQYF	TGTGCCAGCACCGCCGAACAGGGGGCCTCCTACGAGCAGTACTTC
TRBV6-5	TRBJ2-7	16	TRBD2	-	CASSYASSGRGYEQYF	TGTGCCAGCAGTTACGCTTCCAGCGGGAGAGGTTACGAGCAGTACTTC
TRBV4-1	TRBJ1-1	16	-	-	CASSQDFEGVVTEAFF	TGCGCCAGCAGCCAAGATTTTGAGGGGGTGGTCACTGAAGCTTTCTTT
TRBV28	TRBJ2-5	15	-	-	CASSLGGQLGETQYF	TGTGCCAGCAGTTTAGGTGGACAGTTGGGGGAGACCCAGTACTTC
TRBV6-1	TRBJ1-4	16	TRBD1	-	CASSDPGGPTNEKLFF	TGTGCCAGCAGTGACCCAGGGGGCCCCACTAATGAAAAACTGTTTTTT
TRBV5-6	TRBJ2-5	18	-	-	CASSLVRGGTGYQETQYF	TGTGCCAGCAGCTTGGTAAGGGGGGGTACAGGGTACCAAGAGACCCAGTACTTC
TRBV10-1	TRBJ1-1	16	TRBD1	-	CASSYIRDRGPTEAFF	TGCGCCAGCAGTTACATCCGGGACAGGGGACCCACTGAAGCTTTCTTT
TRBV14	TRBJ2-6	16	TRBD1	once	CATRGTGLSGANVLTF	TGTGCCACCAGGGGGACAGGACTCTCTGGGGCCAACGTCCTGACTTTC
TRBV6-1	TRBJ2-2	15	-	-	CASSERNRATGELFF	TGTGCCAGCAGTGAAAGGAACAGGGCCACCGGGGAGCTGTTTTTT